Presented here are 20 T cell receptor beta chains from one specimen sequenced in a study of blood T cell repertoires in COVID-19. The table came from immunoSEQ multiplex PCR; TCRdb's copy has only in-frame clones and leaves some out. The profile shows some 250,000 clones, roughly 80% of them singletons. The sequenced sample was peripheral blood. The receptors come from a man aged 55 to 70 with acute or convalescent COVID-19.

J is TRBJ1-5 and V is TRBV29-1, with D uncertain. Per germline, CDR1 SQVTM and CDR2 ANQGSEA. Trimming took 4 bases from V and 4 from J, leaving 8 bases between them. This CDR3 is 12 amino acids long. The CDR3: CSVGGLNQPQHF. The CDR3, as DNA: TGCAGCGTTGGAGGGCTGAATCAGCCCCAGCATTTT.

J is TRBJ2-7 and V is TRBV2, with D perhaps matching TRBD2 (6 bases). Trimming removed 8 bases from V and 0 bases from J, with 14 bases in between. CDR1 and CDR2 (germline): SNHLY, FYNNEI. This CDR3 spans 14 amino acids. The CDR3 DNA sequence: TGTGCCAGCGGGGGAGGCAGCCCCTCCTACGAGCAGTACTTC. Encoded protein: CASGGGSPSYEQYF.

CDR3 in DNA: TGTGCCAGCAGGGGGGACAGGGCTGAAAAACTGTTTTTT. Amino acids: CASRGDRAEKLFF. V usage is TRBV2 and J usage is TRBJ1-4, with TRBD1 matching over 9 bases. Germline CDR1 reads SNHLY; CDR2 reads FYNNEI. The junction had 3 bases not matched to a gene; V was cut back by 6 bases and J by 7 bases. This CDR3 contains 13 residues. The variable domain in full, with the rest retrieved from reference TRBV2 and TRBJ1-4, is EPEVTQTPSHQVTQMGQEVILRCVPISNHLYFYWYRQILGQKVEFLVSFYNNEISEKSEIFDDQFSVERPDGSNFTLKIRSTKLEDSAMYFCASRGDRAEKLFFGSGTQLSVL.

The chain joins TRBV19 to TRBJ2-7, with TRBD2 identical over 9 bases. Germline V gene sequence: CDR1 LNHDA, CDR2 SQIVND (reference sequence). CDR3 length: 15 residues. V shed 5 bases and J 2 bases; nucleotides not matched to a gene: 7. Here the CDR3 reads CASSVGTSRTYEQYF. For the CDR3, the DNA is TGTGCCAGTAGTGTCGGGACTAGCCGGACCTACGAGCAGTACTTC.

This chain joins TRBV3-1 (or the pseudogene TRBV3-2) and TRBJ2-7; maybe TRBD1 (6 bases). Looked up from germline, CDR1 is LGHDT and CDR2 is YNNKEL (reference sequence). The V gene lost 4 bases and the J gene lost 3 bases, with 16 bases spanning the gap. CDR3 size: 15 residues. The CDR3, as DNA: TGTGCCAGCAGCCTAGAAGGGACAAGGTTCTACGAGCAGTACTTC. This codes for CASSLEGTRFYEQYF.

V gene TRBV5-4 combines with J gene TRBJ2-1, with D possibly TRBD2 on 5 matching bases. There are 16 residues in the CDR3. Per germline, CDR1 SGHNT and CDR2 YYREEE (reference sequence). V lost 4 bases and J lost 4, with 18 bases in between. CDR3 in amino acids: CASSQNQDGLYNEQFF. The DNA of the CDR3 is TGTGCCAGCAGCCAAAACCAGGACGGACTTTACAATGAGCAGTTCTTC.

The chain is built from TRBV5-1 and TRBJ1-2; no clear D gene. The CDR3 has 14 residues. The germline V and J ends were trimmed by 0 bases and 8 bases, with 14 bases remaining between them. Germline CDR1 SGHRS, CDR2 YFSETQ. CDR3 bases: TGCGCCAGCAGCTTGGAAGGAGAGTACCTGGGCTACACCTTC. Its protein product is CASSLEGEYLGYTF.

Comments on this clone: Other DNA sequences from this sample encode an identical CDR3 as well. The V gene is TRBV18, the J gene TRBJ1-2; 8 bases align to TRBD1. Germline values: CDR1 KGHSH, CDR2 LQKENI. The J segment lost 1 base and the V segment lost 3 bases, leaving 1 base of the junction unmatched. This CDR3 has 14 amino acids. The CDR3 spells CASSPDRGNYGYTF. CDR3 DNA: TGTGCCAGCTCACCCGACAGGGGTAACTATGGCTACACCTTC.

The sample holds one count of this clone. The CDR3, as DNA: TGCGCCAGCAACGGGCGCGGACAGGGGTTGAACACCGGGGAGCTGTTTTTT. Protein sequence: CASNGRGQGLNTGELFF. The chain employs TRBV4-1 and TRBJ2-2; 9 nucleotides align to TRBD1. Germline lookup yields CDR1 MGHRA and CDR2 YSYEKL. After removal of 7 bases from V and 1 base from J, the junction contained 10 bases not matched to a gene. The CDR3 contains 17 residues.

The rearrangement uses TRBV9 and TRBJ2-5, with 7 bases lining up with TRBD1. The CDR3 is made up of 16 amino acids. J gave up 2 bases and V 4 bases, and 11 bases lay outside the gene matches. The germline V gene encodes CDR1 SGDLS and CDR2 YYNGEE. In DNA form, the CDR3 reads TGTGCCAGCAGCTCTCAAGGGACAGCTTCTCAAGAGACCCAGTACTTC. It is translated as CASSSQGTASQETQYF.

The J gene is TRBJ2-7, the V gene TRBV27, with D possibly matching TRBD1 (6 bases). This CDR3 has 16 residues. V lost 6 bases and J lost 0, with 18 bases in between. Germline values: CDR1 MNHEY, CDR2 SMNVEV (reference sequence). As DNA, the CDR3 is TGTGCCAGCAGCCCAAGTTTGGGGGCCCACTCCTACGAGCAGTACTTC. Its protein product is CASSPSLGAHSYEQYF.

This clone has only a few counts. The J gene is TRBJ2-5, the V gene TRBV5-3; 7 bases line up with TRBD2. TRBV5-3 is an open reading frame whose function is uncertain. CDR3 length equals 16 residues. The V segment lost 0 bases and the J segment 5 bases; nucleotides outside the gene matches: 10. CDR3 region: CARSLGPSQGGETQYF. The CDR3 DNA reads as TGTGCCAGAAGCTTGGGGCCTAGCCAGGGAGGGGAGACCCAGTACTTC.

The rearrangement uses TRBV28 and TRBJ2-1, with D tentatively TRBD2 (6 bases). V shed 6 bases and J shed 5 bases, with 11 bases lying between them. Germline V gene data show CDR1 as MDHEN and CDR2 as SYDVKM. The CDR3 is made up of 13 amino acids. The CDR3 region is CASRVREDNEQFF. In nucleotides, the CDR3 is TGTGCCAGCAGAGTCAGGGAGGACAATGAGCAGTTCTTC.

V and J are TRBV28 and TRBJ2-5; D remains ambiguous. Per germline, CDR1 MDHEN and CDR2 SYDVKM. V was cut by 2 bases and J by 5 bases, with 12 bases left in between. This CDR3 is 14 amino acids long. The CDR3 coding sequence is TGTGCCAGCAGTTTAAATCTTTACCGGGAGACCCAGTACTTC. Amino acid sequence: CASSLNLYRETQYF.

The V gene is TRBV5-1, the J gene TRBJ1-1, with unresolved D. The CDR3 totals 10 residues. V lost 6 bases and J 6 bases, leaving 6 bases between the germline ends. Germline V gene sequence: CDR1 SGHRS, CDR2 YFSETQ. In nucleotides, the CDR3 is TGCGCCAGCACCCCTCCTGAAGCTTTCTTT. This codes for CASTPPEAFF.

CDR3 sequence (DNA): TGTGCCAGCTCACTCCGACAGGCCGACGCGGAGACCCAGTACTTC. It encodes CASSLRQADAETQYF. V usage is TRBV18 and J usage is TRBJ2-5, with D possibly being TRBD1 (6 bases). The CDR3 is made up of 15 amino acids. The germline CDR1 and CDR2 sequences are KGHSH and LQKENI. Trimming removed 4 bases at V and 5 bases at J, with 17 bases between.

The chain joins TRBV12-5 to TRBJ1-1, with D tentatively TRBD1 (6 bases). Looked up from germline, CDR1 is LGHNT and CDR2 is FRNRAP. The CDR3 runs 14 residues. V was cut by 5 bases and J by 2 bases, with 12 bases left in between. The CDR3: CASGPGGLNTEAFF. The CDR3 coding sequence is TGTGCTAGTGGTCCGGGGGGGCTAAACACTGAAGCTTTCTTT. The full variable domain, completed using reference TRBV12-5 and TRBJ1-1, is DARVTQTPRHKVTEMGQEVTMRCQPILGHNTVFWYRQTMMQGLELLAYFRNRAPLDDSGMPKDRFSAEMPDATLATLKIQPSEPRDSAVYFCASGPGGLNTEAFFGQGTRLTVV.

This clone showed up just once. The chain combines TRBV6-6 with TRBJ2-1, with TRBD1 identical over 9 bases. Germline CDR1 and CDR2: MNHNY and SVGAGI (reference sequence). V lost 7 bases, J lost 10 bases, and 5 bases stayed unmatched. The CDR3 runs 12 residues. CDR3 loop: CASTGTGMEQFF. CDR3 DNA: TGTGCCAGCACCGGGACAGGGATGGAGCAGTTCTTC.

This clone was seen only a few times. The genes are TRBV12-3 or TRBV12-4 and TRBJ2-7, with 8 bases matching TRBD1. V was clipped by 6 bases and J by 2 bases; unmatched bases: 0. The CDR3 sequence is 12 residues long. The CDR3 protein is CASRQGAYEQYF. The CDR3 nucleotides read TGTGCCAGCAGACAGGGGGCCTACGAGCAGTACTTC.

The chain is built from TRBV19 and TRBJ1-5; 11 bases agree with TRBD1. Germline assignment: CDR1 LNHDA and CDR2 SQIVND (reference sequence). With 10 bases clipped from V and 7 bases from J, the junction kept 6 bases outside the gene matches. CDR3 length: 13 amino acids. Here the CDR3 DNA reads TGTGCCACCTCCGGGACAGGGGGGCAGCCCCAGCATTTT. Amino acid sequence: CATSGTGGQPQHF.